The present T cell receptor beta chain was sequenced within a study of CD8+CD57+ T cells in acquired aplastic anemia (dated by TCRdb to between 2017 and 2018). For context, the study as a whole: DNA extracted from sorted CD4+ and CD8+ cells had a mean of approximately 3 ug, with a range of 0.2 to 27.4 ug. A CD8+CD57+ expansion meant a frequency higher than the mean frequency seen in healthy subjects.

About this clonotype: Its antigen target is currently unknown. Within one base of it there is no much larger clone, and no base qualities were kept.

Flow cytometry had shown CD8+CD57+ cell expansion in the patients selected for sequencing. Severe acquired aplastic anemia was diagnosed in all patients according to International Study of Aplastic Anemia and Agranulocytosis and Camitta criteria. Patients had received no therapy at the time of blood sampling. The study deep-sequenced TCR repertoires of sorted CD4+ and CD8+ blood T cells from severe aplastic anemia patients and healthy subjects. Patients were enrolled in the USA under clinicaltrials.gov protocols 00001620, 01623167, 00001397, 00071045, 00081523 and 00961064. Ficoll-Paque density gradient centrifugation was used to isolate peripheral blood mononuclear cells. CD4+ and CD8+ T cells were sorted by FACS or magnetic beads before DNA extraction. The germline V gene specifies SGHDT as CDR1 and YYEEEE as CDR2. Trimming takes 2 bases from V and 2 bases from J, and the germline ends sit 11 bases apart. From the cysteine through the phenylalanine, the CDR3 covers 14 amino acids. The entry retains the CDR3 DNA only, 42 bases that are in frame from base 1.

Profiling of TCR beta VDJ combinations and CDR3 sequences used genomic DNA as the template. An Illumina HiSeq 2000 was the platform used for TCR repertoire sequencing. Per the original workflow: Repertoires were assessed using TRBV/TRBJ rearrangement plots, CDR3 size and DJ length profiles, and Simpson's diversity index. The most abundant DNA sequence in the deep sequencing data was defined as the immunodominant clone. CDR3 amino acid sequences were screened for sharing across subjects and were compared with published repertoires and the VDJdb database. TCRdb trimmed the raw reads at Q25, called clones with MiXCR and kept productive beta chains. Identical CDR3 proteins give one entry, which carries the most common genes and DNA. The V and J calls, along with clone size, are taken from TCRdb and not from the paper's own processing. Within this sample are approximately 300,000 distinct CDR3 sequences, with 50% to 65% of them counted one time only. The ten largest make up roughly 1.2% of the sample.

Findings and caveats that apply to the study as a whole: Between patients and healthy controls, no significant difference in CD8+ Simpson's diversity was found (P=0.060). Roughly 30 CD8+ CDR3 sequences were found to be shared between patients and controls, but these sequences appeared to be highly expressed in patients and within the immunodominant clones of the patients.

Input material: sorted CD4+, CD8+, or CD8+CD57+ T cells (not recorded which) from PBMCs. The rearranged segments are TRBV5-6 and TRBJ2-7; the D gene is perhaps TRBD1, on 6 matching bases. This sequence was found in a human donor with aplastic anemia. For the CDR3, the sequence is CASSLQGTPYEQYF. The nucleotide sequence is TGTGCCAGCAGCTTACAGGGCACCCCCTACGAGCAGTACTTC.